This entry lists 17 T cell receptor beta chains sequenced from one sample in a study of tumor-infiltrating lymphocytes in oesophageal squamous cell carcinoma. One entry per CDR3 protein results from TCRdb running MiXCR on the PCR reads. The data show approximately 19,000 distinct CDR3 sequences, over 45% seen once. Sequenced material: esophageal tumor tissue. These receptor sequences come from a male donor with esophageal squamous cell carcinoma.

This clonotype has only a few counts. V is TRBV2 and J is TRBJ2-2; maybe TRBD2 (6 bases). CDR3 length: 15 amino acids. The V and J ends lost 3 bases and 1 base respectively, with 9 bases between them. CDR1 SNHLY and CDR2 FYNNEI come from the germline V gene. In nucleotides, the CDR3 is TGTGCCAGCAGTGATGGGCGGGGGAACACCGGGGAGCTGTTTTTT. This sequence encodes CASSDGRGNTGELFF.

This clonotype is deemed medium-sized. This chain uses TRBV6-1 with TRBJ2-3; D is unclear. Germline CDR1 is MNHNS and CDR2 is SASEGT. Between the trimmed V and J ends, which lost 11 bases and 0 bases, there was a span of 12 bases. The CDR3 has 13 residues. The CDR3 region has the DNA TGTGCCGGTCGGGCCGCGAGCACAGATACGCAGTATTTT. Its translation is CAGRAASTDTQYF.

CDR3: CASSTWGIAYNEQFF. The CDR3 DNA follows: TGTGCCAGCAGCACCTGGGGGATCGCCTACAATGAGCAGTTCTTC. The chain carries TRBV5-6 and TRBJ2-1, with D perhaps matching TRBD1 or TRBD2 (5 bases each). The CDR3 contains 15 residues. The V and J ends lost 4 bases and 2 bases respectively, with 13 bases between them. Germline V lookup: CDR1 SGHDT, CDR2 YYEEEE.

Details on this clonotype: No conserved phenylalanine or tryptophan is present at the end of the CDR3, so a read error is the likely explanation. The DNA is omitted, as the CDR3 cannot be located on it reliably, and the CDR3 follows TCRdb's listing. The rearrangement uses TRBV7-2 and TRBJ2-3; TRBD1 is the table's D call and was not checked against the DNA. The germline gives CDR1 SGHTA, CDR2 FQGNSA. The CDR3 sequence runs 18 residues, both termini included. CDR3 residues: CASSLAGSGATYEQYFGP.

This clonotype showed up just a few times. This may be a read error: a much more frequent sequence differs by one nucleotide. The V and J genes are TRBV12-3 or TRBV12-4 and TRBJ2-3; a weak D match, TRBD2 (5 bases). The CDR3 sequence is 16 residues long. The V end lost 6 bases, the J end lost 14 bases, and 30 bases lay between the germline ends. The CDR3 region has the DNA TGTGCCAGCAGGCCGACCGGTCGGGAAAACACCGGGGAGCTGTATTTT. Translated, it gives CASRPTGRENTGELYF.

This clonotype was seen only a few times. This chain connects TRBV7-2 to TRBJ2-5; 11 nucleotides agree with TRBD1. The J call may not be correct, given that the DNA end is closer to TRBJ2-1. This CDR3 contains 14 residues. Per the germline V gene, CDR1 is SGHTA and CDR2 is FQGNSA. The CDR3 DNA is TGTGCCAGCAAGGCGGGGACAGGGGGCAATGAGCAGTTCTTC. This encodes CASKAGTGGNEQFF.

This clonotype came up many times. The rearrangement uses TRBV6-1 and TRBJ2-7; no reliable D call. The CDR3 has 15 residues. Trimming left V 4 bases short and J 0 bases short, with 13 bases between. The germline CDR1 and CDR2 sequences are MNHNS and SASEGT. The CDR3 nucleotides read TGTGCCAGCAGTGTAGAGCGATCAAGCTCCTACGAGCAGTACTTC. It is translated as CASSVERSSSYEQYF.

The V call is TRBV24-1, the J call TRBJ2-1; TRBD2 matches at 12 bases. The better agreement between TRBJ2-5 and the DNA end casts doubt on the J call. From germline, CDR1 is KGHDR and CDR2 SFDVKD. The CDR3 is 16 amino acids. CDR3 amino acids: CATSAASGREKETQYF. CDR3 bases: TGTGCCACCAGTGCGGCTAGCGGGAGGGAAAAGGAGACCCAGTACTTC.

The chain recombines TRBV28 with TRBJ2-5; 8 bases align to TRBD2. This CDR3 has 16 residues. Germline V gives CDR1 MDHEN, CDR2 SYDVKM. The junction had 7 bases not matched to a gene; V was cut back by 3 bases and J by 1 base. The CDR3 region is CASSLEASGGQETQYF. The DNA for the CDR3 is TGTGCCAGCAGTTTGGAGGCCAGCGGGGGCCAAGAGACCCAGTACTTC.

This chain links TRBV6-1 with TRBJ2-7, with TRBD2 as a possible D gene (5 bases). V shed 6 bases and J shed 7 bases, with 19 bases lying between them. Germline CDR1 and CDR2: MNHNS and SASEGT. The CDR3 sequence is 14 residues long. The CDR3 DNA follows: TGTGCCAGCAGGGTAGAGGGCTCCTACAATGAGCAGTACTTC. Translation: CASRVEGSYNEQYF.

The chain uses TRBV12-3 or TRBV12-4 and TRBJ2-1; D not resolved. The J call is in doubt because the DNA end fits TRBJ2-7 better. This CDR3 has 13 residues. The CDR3 reads CASSLVGPYEQYF. CDR3 bases: TGTGCCAGCAGTTTAGTTGGCCCCTACGAGCAGTACTTC.

This clonotype was seen only a few times. The chain is built from TRBV7-2 and TRBJ2-1; a weak D match, TRBD2 (6 bases). Per the germline V gene, CDR1 is SGHTA and CDR2 is FQGNSA. Trimming stripped 1 base from V and 7 bases from J, with 8 bases between. The CDR3 is 13 amino acids. The CDR3 DNA reads as TGTGCCAGCAGCTTAGTTCGGGGGAATGAGCAGTTCTTC. Its protein product is CASSLVRGNEQFF.

By proportion, this clonotype is medium-sized. V and J are TRBV7-8 and TRBJ1-1, with 10 nucleotides matching TRBD1. With V trimmed by 5 bases and J by 11 bases, 14 bases remained unmatched. This CDR3 region has 15 residues. Germline V gene data show CDR1 as SGHVS and CDR2 as FQNEAQ. Here the CDR3 reads CASSPRTRQGAQAFF. The CDR3 DNA is TGTGCCAGCAGCCCCCGCACAAGACAGGGGGCACAGGCTTTCTTT.

This chain joins TRBV6-5 and TRBJ2-6; 14 positions agree with TRBD2. TRBJ2-7 matches the DNA end more closely, so the J call is doubtful. Germline V lookup: CDR1 MNHEY, CDR2 SVGAGI. The CDR3 extends over 15 amino acids. This chain's CDR3 is CASRQGLAGVGEQYF. Written as DNA, the CDR3 is TGTGCCAGCAGGCAGGGACTAGCGGGAGTAGGCGAGCAGTACTTC.

The rearrangement joins TRBV7-4 to TRBJ2-3; D unclear. The V end was cut by 2 bases, the J end by 2 bases, with 14 bases between. The germline V gene encodes CDR1 SGHVT and CDR2 SQSDAQ. The CDR3 spans 16 residues. CDR3 DNA sequence: TGTGCCAGCAGCTTAAGAATTTGGGCCCACACAGATACGCAGTATTTT. Protein product: CASSLRIWAHTDTQYF.

A single count supports this clonotype. V and J are TRBV7-9 and TRBJ2-3; D is unclear. The J call is doubtful: the DNA matches TRBJ2-1 better. The CDR3 is made up of 13 amino acids. CDR1 is SEHNR, CDR2 FQNEAQ, per germline (reference sequence). The chain's CDR3 is CASSASIPHEQFF. CDR3 nucleotide sequence: TGTGCCAGCAGCGCTTCTATTCCCCATGAGCAGTTCTTC.

This clonotype was seen repeatedly, ten times or more. The chain has TRBV7-3 and TRBJ1-1; 7 nucleotides align to TRBD1. V lost 2 bases and J lost 5; bases outside the gene matches: 2. This CDR3 has 13 amino acids. The germline CDR1 and CDR2 sequences are SGHTA and FQGTGA. CDR3 residues: CASSLSRGTEAFF. For the CDR3, the DNA is TGTGCCAGCAGCTTATCCAGGGGGACTGAAGCTTTCTTT. Supplemented by reference TRBV7-3 and TRBJ1-1, the full variable domain reads GAGVSQTPSNKVTEKGKYVELRCDPISGHTALYWYRQSLGQGPEFLIYFQGTGAADDSGLPNDRFFAVRPEGSVSTLKIQRTERGDSAVYLCASSLSRGTEAFFGQGTRLTVV.